This T cell receptor (beta chain) is drawn from a study of T cells in Graves' hyperthyroidism and ophthalmopathy. Study-level findings and limits: The blood repertoire included most of the expanded thyroid clonotypes above 0.001. A model built on 13 V-J features separated ophthalmopathy from stable hyperthyroidism.

Using RNA transcripts as the source, TCR beta CDR3 regions were amplified. First-round RT-PCR of the TCR CDR3 relied on the HTBI primer set. From the multiplex PCR reads, TCRdb called clonotypes with MiXCR, one entry per CDR3 protein. The sample yields about 540,000 distinct CDR3 sequences, about 45% seen once. CDR3 size: 14 residues. Germline V gene sequence: CDR1 DFQATT, CDR2 SNEGSKA (reference sequence). The J segment lost 3 bases and the V segment lost 5 bases, leaving 4 bases of the junction unmatched. There are a few counts of this clonotype. What it binds is unknown. Graves' hyperthyroidism showing no ophthalmopathy progression within 18 months was considered stable. A patient was excluded if there was uncontrolled infection, other autoimmune disease, pregnancy or lactation.

The chain has TRBV20-1 and TRBJ1-4; 9 nucleotides line up with TRBD1. Sequencing used peripheral blood or thyroid tissue (not recorded which). The TCR sequence derives from a woman between 18 and 30 years old with Graves' hyperthyroidism. Here the CDR3 DNA reads TGCAGTGCTCCTTGGGACAGGGCTAATGAAAAACTGTTTTTT. This encodes CSAPWDRANEKLFF.